This T cell receptor beta chain was found in a study of OX40 agonist ivuxolimab in advanced cancers. Trimming pared 11 bases from V and 6 bases from J, leaving 22 bases between. The CDR3 length is 15 residues. Profiling relied on immunoSEQ multiplex PCR, and the TCRdb table lists in-frame clones only, not all of them. The profile shows around 94,000 clones, around 90% of them singletons. The receptor was derived from an adult with an advanced solid tumor such as melanoma, head and neck, liver or kidney cancer. The sequencing used CD4+ or CD8+ T cells sorted from blood, collected in a trial of the OX40 agonist ivuxolimab. V is TRBV23-1 and J is TRBJ1-4; D gene uncertain. TRBV23-1 is flagged as an ORF with uncertain function. The CDR3 DNA reads as TGCGCCCGGAGCGAGGAGGCAACTATGCATGAAAAACTGTTTTTT. This gives the protein CARSEEATMHEKLFF.